This TCR beta chain was recovered during a study of beta chain features in type 1 diabetes. Since all of the isolated RNA was reverse transcribed, expressed TCRB transcripts were what got sequenced. Assay used: immunoSEQ multiplex PCR; TCRdb lists only in-frame clones, some missing. The sample has under 450,000 clones, approximately 15% seen once; the top ten hold approximately 0.038%. Populations isolated by sorting all had purity greater than 95%. The CDR3 sequence is 14 residues long. Germline V CDR1 and CDR2: SGHRS, YFSETQ. J lost 0 bases, V lost 4 bases, and 2 bases had no gene match. The sequencing input was naive CD4+ T cells from blood. This sequence was found in a young man in good health. The chain combines TRBV5-1 with TRBJ2-3; 7 bases align to TRBD2. In nucleotides, the CDR3 is TGCGCCAGCAGCCGGGGGGACAGCACAGATACGCAGTATTTT. It translates to CASSRGDSTDTQYF.